The T cell receptor (beta chain) under discussion was sequenced for a study of OX40 agonist ivuxolimab in advanced cancers. Study at large: Patients' therapy was ivuxolimab, an antibody that acts as an agonist of OX40 (CD134). Each dose-escalation patient presented with hepatocellular carcinoma, melanoma, renal cell or head and neck cancer.

A word on this clone: Its antigen is not identified.

Method: immunoSEQ multiplex PCR; TCRdb's copy keeps in-frame clones and lacks some. The profile shows more than 95,000 clones, roughly 90% of them singletons. General observations from the study: CD8+ T cells were the subset that, on average, had more expanded clones than CD4+. Clonal expansion in partial responders at 0.1-3.0 mg/kg ranked among the lowest.

This sample comprised CD4+ or CD8+ T cells sorted from blood, obtained in a trial of the OX40 agonist ivuxolimab. This sequence originates from an adult with an advanced solid tumor such as melanoma, head and neck, liver or kidney cancer.

In DNA form, the CDR3 reads TGTGCCAGCAGCCAAGTAACGGGATCTGGAAACACCATATATTTT. As protein: CASSQVTGSGNTIYF. V and J are TRBV4-2 and TRBJ1-3; D ambiguous. Germline assignment: CDR1 LGHNA and CDR2 YNFKEQ. V shed 1 base and J shed 1 base, with 8 bases lying between them. This CDR3 has 15 residues.